The 32 T cell receptor beta chains listed next were all sequenced from one sample in a study of human T cells and chemical hapten exposure. From the RACE reads, TCRdb called clonotypes with MiXCR, one entry per CDR3 protein. Of approximately 400,000 distinct CDR3 sequences in the sample, 4% to 5.5% are singletons; the top ten hold 2% to 2.5%. Time point given: patch test 1, 2 weeks after DPC sensitization. Treatment in this sample: therapeutic diphenylcyclopropenone sensitization with weekly scalp DPC. Here the sequenced sample was whole blood, taken in connection with sensitization to the hapten diphenylcyclopropenone (DPC). These receptors originate from a woman between 50 and 59 years old with alopecia areata. Some clones in this sample may be carry-over from other donors' samples.

V and J are TRBV28 and TRBJ2-5, with D hard to call. Trimming took 2 bases from V and 5 from J, leaving 12 bases between them. Germline V CDR1 and CDR2: MDHEN, SYDVKM. CDR3 length: 14 amino acids. The CDR3 nucleotides are TGTGCCAGCAGTTTACAGCTTGATTTCGAGACCCAGTACTTC. Its translation is CASSLQLDFETQYF.

The rearrangement joins TRBV6-6 to TRBJ1-1, with TRBD1 as a possible D gene (6 bases). Germline values: CDR1 MNHNY, CDR2 SVGAGI (reference sequence). The CDR3 totals 15 residues. V was clipped by 5 bases and J by 3 bases, with 16 bases between them. The CDR3 DNA is TGTGCCAGCAGTCTCTGGGGGGGGGCAGACACTGAAGCTTTCTTT. Encoded protein: CASSLWGGADTEAFF.

This clonotype was seen many times. This chain links TRBV10-3 with TRBJ2-3; D unclear. The germline V gene has CDR1 ENHRY and CDR2 SYGVKD. The CDR3 totals 13 residues. V lost 8 bases and J lost 5, with 14 bases in between. The CDR3, as DNA: TGTGCCATCCGGCCCCTCCAGGAAGATACGCAGTATTTT. This gives the protein CAIRPLQEDTQYF.

The genes are TRBV2 and TRBJ1-2, with D tentatively TRBD1 (5 bases). The V gene lost 5 bases and the J gene lost 1 base, with 11 bases spanning the gap. Germline loops: CDR1 SNHLY, CDR2 FYNNEI. The CDR3 has 14 residues. CDR3 sequence: CASSYRSYNYGYTF. CDR3 DNA: TGTGCCAGCAGTTACAGGAGTTATAACTATGGCTACACCTTC.

The chain joins TRBV27 to TRBJ2-3; tentative D call: TRBD2 (6 bases). This CDR3 has 15 residues. Germline V gene lookup returns CDR1 MNHEY and CDR2 SMNVEV (reference sequence). Trimming stripped 4 bases from V and 1 base from J, with 12 bases between. The DNA for the CDR3 is TGTGCCAGCAGTTCCCCCCCGGGGGGCACAGATACGCAGTATTTT. Amino acids: CASSSPPGGTDTQYF.

This clonotype appeared many times. J is TRBJ1-6 and V is TRBV12-5; D ambiguous. Germline-derived CDR1 and CDR2 are LGHNT and FRNRAP. The ends were cut back, 2 bases at V and 9 bases at J, with 23 bases in the middle. The CDR3 has 18 amino acids. The CDR3 DNA sequence: TGTGCTAGTGGTTTGTCGGCCGGGATTGTGGGTTCATTTTCACCCCTCCACTTT. Translating it yields CASGLSAGIVGSFSPLHF.

This clonotype was detected many times. The J gene is TRBJ2-5, the V gene TRBV6-5; the D is unclear. CDR1 is MNHEY, CDR2 SVGAGI, per germline. Trimming removed 2 bases at V and 1 base at J, with 8 bases between. This CDR3 has 14 amino acids. CDR3 sequence reads: CASSYAGSQETQYF. The DNA of the CDR3 is TGTGCCAGCAGTTACGCCGGAAGCCAAGAGACCCAGTACTTC.

This clonotype occurred many times. The V and J genes are TRBV12-3 or TRBV12-4 and TRBJ2-5; D is possibly TRBD1 or TRBD2 (6 bases each). The CDR3 has 16 residues. The V and J ends lost 1 base and 2 bases respectively, with 14 bases between them. CDR3 residues: CASSLEKTRGQETQYF. Here the CDR3 DNA reads TGTGCCAGCAGTTTAGAGAAGACTAGGGGGCAAGAGACCCAGTACTTC.

This clonotype has a count of ten or more. V is TRBV5-8 and J is TRBJ1-4, with D perhaps matching TRBD1 (5 bases). V was shortened by 4 bases and J by 10 bases, with 20 bases between the two germline ends. The germline gives CDR1 SGHTS, CDR2 YDEGEE. The CDR3 length is 15 residues. The CDR3 loop is CASSRGTAGLGKLFF. CDR3 nucleotide sequence: TGTGCCAGCAGCCGAGGGACGGCCGGGTTGGGAAAACTGTTTTTT.

In this sample, this clonotype turned up many times. J is TRBJ2-7 and V is TRBV9; 7 nucleotides match TRBD2. The CDR3 covers 15 residues. The ends lost 0 bases at V and 2 bases at J; junction bases unmatched: 5. In germline, CDR1 is SGDLS, CDR2 YYNGEE. CDR3 in DNA: TGTGCCAGCAGCGTAGGGAACGGGGGGACCTACGAGCAGTACTTC. Translation gives CASSVGNGGTYEQYF.

The rearrangement joins TRBV7-2 to TRBJ2-3; 9 nucleotides agree with TRBD2. CDR1 is SGHTA and CDR2 is FQGNSA in the germline V gene. The V gene end was trimmed by 2 bases and the J gene end by 1 base; junction bases not matched to a gene: 10. CDR3 length: 18 residues. The CDR3 DNA reads TGTGCCAGCAGCTTAAGGTCGGCGGGAGGGCCTCGCACAGATACGCAGTATTTT. It encodes CASSLRSAGGPRTDTQYF.

This clonotype was counted ten times or more. The gene calls are TRBV5-1 and TRBJ2-5; D not resolved. V was clipped by 2 bases and J by 7 bases, with 6 bases between them. There are 11 residues in the CDR3. Looked up from germline, CDR1 is SGHRS and CDR2 is YFSETQ. For the CDR3, the DNA is TGCGCCAGCAGCTTAAAGGGGACCCAGTACTTC. Amino acids: CASSLKGTQYF.

This clonotype was detected ten times or more. The chain carries TRBV3-1 and TRBJ1-1, with 10 bases aligning to TRBD1. V shed 0 bases and J 2 bases; nucleotides not matched to a gene: 6. The CDR3 has 17 amino acids. CDR1 and CDR2 from the germline V gene are LGHDT and YNNKEL (reference sequence). The CDR3 DNA is TGTGCCAGCAGCCAAGATCCGGGACAGGGGACCAACACTGAAGCTTTCTTT. It yields the protein CASSQDPGQGTNTEAFF.

This clonotype has ten or more counts. The chain joins TRBV12-3 or TRBV12-4 to TRBJ1-2; D gene uncertain. The CDR3 extends over 12 amino acids. Trimming shortened V by 2 bases and J by 10 bases, and 11 bases separated the two germline ends. CDR3 amino acids: CASSLSGNSYTF. The DNA for the CDR3 is TGTGCCAGCAGTTTATCGGGGAACTCCTACACCTTC.

This clonotype was seen repeatedly, ten times or more. This rearrangement joins TRBV3-1 to TRBJ1-5, with TRBD1 matching 7 bases. The CDR3 spans 14 residues. In germline, CDR1 is LGHDT, CDR2 YNNKEL (reference sequence). V lost 1 base to trimming and J lost 4 bases; unmatched junction nucleotides: 1. The CDR3 reads CASSQAGGNQPQHF. The CDR3 region has the DNA TGTGCCAGCAGCCAAGCAGGGGGTAATCAGCCCCAGCATTTT.

The chain recombines TRBV7-2 with TRBJ2-3; TRBD1 matches at 7 bases. J lost 2 bases, V lost 1 base, and 6 bases had no gene match. Per the germline V gene, CDR1 is SGHTA and CDR2 is FQGNSA. CDR3 length: 16 residues. The CDR3 sequence: CASSLGTGIHTDTQYF. CDR3 nucleotide sequence: TGTGCCAGCAGCTTAGGGACAGGAATTCACACAGATACGCAGTATTTT.

This clonotype has ten or more counts. The gene calls are TRBV7-2 and TRBJ2-5, with D unclear. The CDR3 totals 11 residues. CDR1 is SGHTA, CDR2 FQGNSA, per germline. V shed 4 bases and J shed 10 bases, with 10 bases lying between them. CDR3 loop: CASSSDVDQYF. The CDR3 DNA is TGTGCCAGCAGCTCCGATGTAGACCAGTACTTC.

The V gene is TRBV20-1, the J gene TRBJ2-3; no reliable D call. V dropped 3 bases and J dropped 5 bases, with 12 bases sitting between them. The germline V gene encodes CDR1 DFQATT and CDR2 SNEGSKA (reference sequence). The CDR3 is made up of 13 amino acids. CDR3 nucleotide sequence: TGCAGTGCTAGCCCGGGTAGGGTAGATACGCAGTATTTT. Translated: CSASPGRVDTQYF.

About this clonotype: The germline gene is not matched at one end of the junction; a read error may be the cause. The chain employs TRBV3-1 and TRBJ1-1; tentatively, D is TRBD1 (6 bases). In germline, CDR1 is LGHDT, CDR2 YNNKEL (reference sequence). This CDR3 contains 14 residues. The CDR3 bases are TGTGCCAGCAACCAACGGGACCAGGGGACTGAAGCTTTCTTT. Residues: CASNQRDQGTEAFF.

V is TRBV4-1 and J is TRBJ2-3, with TRBD2 matching 13 bases. V shed 4 bases, J shed 2 bases, and the junction held 6 bases outside the gene matches. This CDR3 has 17 amino acids. Germline CDR1 is MGHRA and CDR2 is YSYEKL. CDR3 in DNA: TGCGCCAGCAGCCCCCCCGGGACTAGCGGGGACACAGATACGCAGTATTTT. It is translated as CASSPPGTSGDTDTQYF.

V and J are TRBV20-1 and TRBJ2-1, with 7 bases matching TRBD1. There are 15 residues in the CDR3. Germline V gene sequence: CDR1 DFQATT, CDR2 SNEGSKA (reference sequence). V lost 5 bases, J lost 0 bases, and 7 bases stayed unmatched. The CDR3 is CSASGQVRSYNEQFF. In DNA, the CDR3 is TGCAGTGCTTCAGGACAGGTCCGCTCCTACAATGAGCAGTTCTTC.

On this clonotype itself: A single base separates this from a much larger clone, so it may be a read error. V gene TRBV6-5 combines with J gene TRBJ2-1; 10 bases line up with TRBD2. CDR1 is MNHEY, CDR2 SVGAGI, per germline. This CDR3 comprises 17 residues. The CDR3 sequence is CASSYSTSGWVGNKQFF. The DNA for the CDR3 is TGTGCCAGCAGTTACTCGACTAGCGGGTGGGTGGGCAATAAGCAGTTCTTC.

This clonotype turned up a few times. This sequence joins TRBV4-3 and TRBJ1-5; D is uncertain. The CDR3 runs 15 residues. The germline V and J ends were trimmed by 2 bases and 0 bases, with 8 bases remaining between them. Looked up from germline, CDR1 is LGHNA and CDR2 is YSLEER. Written as DNA, the CDR3 is TGCGCCAGCAGCCAATCCTATAATAGCAATCAGCCCCAGCATTTT. This sequence encodes CASSQSYNSNQPQHF.

The CDR3 DNA is TGCAGTGCTACGACCTCCGGGACCGGCTACGAGCAGTACTTC. Translated: CSATTSGTGYEQYF. The rearrangement uses TRBV20-1 and TRBJ2-7; D possibly uses TRBD1 or TRBD2 (5 bases each). The germline CDR1 and CDR2 sequences are DFQATT and SNEGSKA (reference sequence). The CDR3 consists of 14 residues. The V gene lost 4 bases and the J gene lost 3 bases, with 16 bases spanning the gap.

This clonotype was seen many times. The chain is built from TRBV12-3 or TRBV12-4 and TRBJ2-7, with D uncertain. The CDR3 contains 13 residues. Trimming removed 6 bases from V and 4 bases from J, with 13 bases in between. This CDR3 is CASRPPTDYEQYF. As DNA, the CDR3 is TGTGCCAGCAGACCACCTACAGATTACGAGCAGTACTTC.

V usage is TRBV5-4 and J usage is TRBJ2-3; D is uncertain. Germline V gene sequence: CDR1 SGHNT, CDR2 YYREEE (reference sequence). Trimming cost V 4 bases and J 5 bases, with 17 bases left between them. The CDR3 is made up of 15 amino acids. The CDR3 spells CASSQAPALGDTQYF. CDR3 DNA: TGTGCCAGCAGCCAGGCCCCCGCGCTCGGAGATACGCAGTATTTT. Together with reference TRBV5-4 and TRBJ2-3, the CDR3 gives the full variable domain: ETGVTQSPTHLIKTRGQQVTLRCSSQSGHNTVSWYQQALGQGPQFIFQYYREEENGRGNFPPRFSGLQFPNYSSELNVNALELDDSALYLCASSQAPALGDTQYFGPGTRLTVL.

This clonotype was counted a few times. J is TRBJ1-1 and V is TRBV3-1; D is perhaps TRBD1 (5 bases). The length of the CDR3 is 17 residues. V lost 1 base, J lost 5 bases, and 20 bases lay in between. The germline V gene encodes CDR1 LGHDT and CDR2 YNNKEL (reference sequence). The CDR3 sequence is CASSQGGGGIRGTEAFF. The CDR3 DNA reads as TGTGCCAGCAGCCAAGGTGGTGGGGGAATCAGAGGGACTGAAGCTTTCTTT.

This clonotype was recorded a few times. The chain couples TRBV12-5 to TRBJ2-3; TRBD2 matches at 9 bases. The CDR3 loop spans 14 amino acids. The V gene's germline CDR1 is LGHNT and CDR2 FRNRAP. The CDR3 loop is CVIAAGGPTDTQYF. The CDR3 nucleotides read TGTGTTATTGCAGCGGGGGGTCCCACAGATACGCAGTATTTT.

This clonotype was detected many times. This sequence joins TRBV4-2 and TRBJ2-2; 8 positions agree with TRBD1. Germline CDR1 LGHNA, CDR2 YNFKEQ. The junction had 3 bases not matched to a gene; V was cut back by 6 bases and J by 6 bases. The CDR3 sequence is 13 residues long. CDR3 protein: CASRDRAPGELFF. In DNA, the CDR3 is TGTGCCAGCAGGGACAGGGCCCCCGGGGAGCTGTTTTTT.

This clonotype was detected many times. This chain uses TRBV6-6 with TRBJ2-7; no firm D call. Deletions cut 11 bases from V and 5 bases from J, with 7 bases between. The CDR3 consists of 9 residues. Germline CDR1 and CDR2: MNHNY and SVGAGI (reference sequence). The CDR3 here is CAVGNEQYF. CDR3 DNA: TGTGCCGTGGGCAACGAGCAGTACTTC.

The sample holds many counts of this clonotype. The chain combines TRBV28 with TRBJ2-7; no reliable D call. The CDR3 covers 12 residues. The germline CDR1 and CDR2 sequences are MDHEN and SYDVKM. V was pared by 4 bases and J by 7 bases, with 11 bases between. CDR3 coding DNA: TGTGCCAGCAGTTCTCCCTTCGGGGAGCAGTACTTC. This sequence encodes CASSSPFGEQYF.

This clonotype was seen ten or more times. The gene calls are TRBV6-6 and TRBJ1-5, with D possibly being TRBD1 (6 bases). The CDR3 consists of 16 residues. Trimming pared 2 bases from V and 6 bases from J, leaving 17 bases between. The germline V gene encodes CDR1 MNHNY and CDR2 SVGAGI (reference sequence). CDR3: CASSYGGREVSQPQHF. CDR3 in DNA: TGTGCCAGCAGTTACGGGGGCAGGGAGGTTAGTCAGCCCCAGCATTTT.